Each of the 16 T cell receptor beta chains below was sequenced from the same sample in a study of T-cell memory formation after mild COVID-19. TCRdb re-analysed the 5' RACE reads in MiXCR, keeping a single row per CDR3 protein. The data contain approximately 480,000 distinct CDR3 sequences, 18% of them seen just once; the ten biggest clones take up roughly 12%. Sequencing was done on a sample of PBMCs or a T cell subset sorted from them (not recorded which). The source is an adult woman who had mild COVID-19 (a few samples of this study predate the infection). Cell type and time point are not known.

This clonotype was detected a few times. The gene calls are TRBV7-9 and TRBJ2-3, with 8 bases fitting TRBD2. The CDR3 has 15 residues. The germline V gene has CDR1 SEHNR and CDR2 FQNEAQ (reference sequence). Trimming took 5 bases from V and 2 from J; bases not matched to a gene: 6. The DNA for the CDR3 is TGTGCCAGCAGCGTTACTAGCGGTTCCACAGATACGCAGTATTTT. It yields the protein CASSVTSGSTDTQYF.

This clonotype appeared a few times. The J gene is TRBJ2-7, the V gene TRBV12-3 or TRBV12-4; 9 bases match TRBD2. Trimming took 6 bases from V and 1 from J; bases not matched to a gene: 7. The CDR3 runs to 15 residues. This chain's CDR3 is CASSPAGGGSYEQYF. The CDR3 DNA sequence: TGTGCCAGCAGCCCAGCGGGGGGCGGGTCCTACGAGCAGTACTTC.

The chain recombines TRBV5-1 with TRBJ2-7; no clear D gene. Per germline, CDR1 SGHRS and CDR2 YFSETQ. This CDR3 is 11 amino acids long. Trimming shortened V by 1 base and J by 12 bases, and 11 bases separated the two germline ends. The CDR3 nucleotides are TGCGCCAGCAGCTTGAATGGGTTGTGGTACTTC. Its translation is CASSLNGLWYF.

This clonotype was observed a handful of times. This CDR3 reads CAWTLTANYGYTF. The DNA for the CDR3 is TGTGCCTGGACCCTGACAGCTAACTATGGCTACACCTTC. The genes are TRBV30 and TRBJ1-2, with TRBD1 as a possible D gene (5 bases). CDR3 size: 13 residues. Trimming pared 4 bases from V and 0 bases from J, leaving 9 bases between. Germline V CDR1 and CDR2: GTSNPN, SVGIG (reference sequence).

V is TRBV7-8 and J is TRBJ2-1; 10 nucleotides agree with TRBD2. Germline V gene sequence: CDR1 SGHVS, CDR2 FQNEAQ. This CDR3 is built from 15 residues. V shed 5 bases and J 4 bases; nucleotides not matched to a gene: 5. The CDR3 DNA reads as TGTGCCAGCAGCCTACTAGCGGGAACATACAATGAGCAGTTCTTC. This translates into CASSLLAGTYNEQFF.

The sample holds a few counts of this clonotype. This chain uses TRBV7-9 with TRBJ1-1; 8 bases are a match to TRBD1. The CDR3 extends over 15 amino acids. CDR1 and CDR2 (germline): SEHNR, FQNEAQ (reference sequence). The trim removed 2 bases at V and 5 bases at J, leaving 7 bases unmatched. CDR3 in amino acids: CASSLSGGLGTEAFF. The CDR3 DNA reads as TGTGCCAGCAGCTTATCAGGGGGCCTTGGGACTGAAGCTTTCTTT.

The V call is TRBV5-6, the J call TRBJ1-2; no clear D. Trimming took off 4 bases at V and 8 bases at J, with 24 bases between the two ends. This CDR3 region has 16 residues. Germline V gives CDR1 SGHDT, CDR2 YYEEEE. This CDR3 reads CASSPIMDGLARGYTF. The CDR3 region has the DNA TGTGCCAGCAGCCCGATAATGGACGGCCTAGCTCGAGGCTACACCTTC.

V usage is TRBV7-3 and J usage is TRBJ2-1; D gene ambiguous. The CDR3 extends over 13 amino acids. V lost 3 bases to trimming and J lost 6 bases, with 9 bases between them. CDR1 is SGHTA and CDR2 is FQGTGA in the germline V gene. DNA of the CDR3: TGTGCCAGCAGCTTGGGATCGTTCAATGAGCAGTTCTTC. Translating gives CASSLGSFNEQFF. Filled out from reference TRBV7-3 and TRBJ2-1, the complete variable domain reads GAGVSQTPSNKVTEKGKYVELRCDPISGHTALYWYRQSLGQGPEFLIYFQGTGAADDSGLPNDRFFAVRPEGSVSTLKIQRTERGDSAVYLCASSLGSFNEQFFGPGTRLTVL.

This clonotype was recorded a few times. This chain uses TRBV7-9 with TRBJ1-1, with 8 nucleotides matching TRBD1. Trimming cost V 3 bases and J 5 bases; bases outside gene matches: 11. From germline, CDR1 is SEHNR and CDR2 FQNEAQ (reference sequence). There are 16 residues in the CDR3. CDR3 bases: TGTGCCAGCAGCTTCCGGACAGGGAATTCGGGGACTGAAGCTTTCTTT. Translated: CASSFRTGNSGTEAFF.

The rearrangement joins TRBV7-6 to TRBJ1-1; perhaps TRBD1 as D (5 bases). The CDR3 has 14 amino acids. The V and J ends lost 5 bases and 4 bases respectively, with 14 bases between them. The V gene's germline CDR1 is SGHVS and CDR2 FNYEAQ. Written as DNA, the CDR3 is TGTGCCAGCAGCCCCCTTGGCGGGGCCACTGAAGCTTTCTTT. Translation gives CASSPLGGATEAFF.

The chain couples TRBV2 to TRBJ1-2, with 8 bases aligning to TRBD1. Germline V gene sequence: CDR1 SNHLY, CDR2 FYNNEI. The CDR3 totals 15 residues. J gave up 6 bases and V 6 bases, and 12 bases lay outside the gene matches. The CDR3 region is CASRYTIGTGNGYTF. In DNA, the CDR3 is TGTGCCAGCAGATACACAATAGGGACAGGCAATGGCTACACCTTC.

The rearrangement uses TRBV5-4 and TRBJ2-7; 10 bases line up with TRBD1. Unmatched junction bases numbered 9, after V lost 3 bases and J lost 3 bases. This CDR3 is 16 amino acids long. Germline V gene lookup returns CDR1 SGHNT and CDR2 YYREEE (reference sequence). The CDR3, as DNA: TGTGCCAGCAGCTCCCGGTTAGGGACAGGGGACTACGAGCAGTACTTC. This codes for CASSSRLGTGDYEQYF.

Only a few counts were recorded for this clonotype. J is TRBJ2-3 and V is TRBV5-1, with D hard to call. Trimming removed 4 bases from V and 6 bases from J, with 12 bases in between. Germline loops: CDR1 SGHRS, CDR2 YFSETQ. The CDR3 extends over 13 amino acids. The CDR3 region is CASSPLETDTQYF. The CDR3 DNA reads TGCGCCAGCAGCCCCCTCGAAACGGATACGCAGTATTTT.

The chain carries TRBV24-1 and TRBJ2-1; tentatively, D is TRBD1 or TRBD2 (5 bases each). The CDR3 has 13 amino acids. Germline loops: CDR1 KGHDR, CDR2 SFDVKD. The ends were cut back, 2 bases at V and 9 bases at J, with 10 bases in the middle. The CDR3 DNA reads TGTGCCACCAGTGATTCGGGGCGTAGTGAGCAGTTCTTC. Amino acids: CATSDSGRSEQFF.

The V call is TRBV7-9, the J call TRBJ2-1, with 11 bases lining up with TRBD2. Germline V CDR1 and CDR2: SEHNR, FQNEAQ (reference sequence). The J segment lost 5 bases and the V segment lost 3 bases, leaving 12 bases of the junction unmatched. CDR3 length: 18 amino acids. CDR3 loop: CASSLEGLGLAGHNEQFF. In DNA form, the CDR3 reads TGTGCCAGCAGCTTGGAGGGCCTAGGACTAGCGGGCCACAATGAGCAGTTCTTC.

Concerning this clonotype itself: Germline and junction disagree at one end, which may indicate a read error. The V and J genes are TRBV7-7 and TRBJ2-1; D ambiguous. This CDR3 is 16 amino acids long. Germline CDR1 SSHAT, CDR2 FNYEAQ (reference sequence). This chain's CDR3 is CASSLRLATSYNEQFF. Written as DNA, the CDR3 is TGTGCTAGCAGCCTCCGACTGGCGACCTCCTACAATGAGCAGTTCTTC.